A single TCR beta chain is shown here with its context. Data came from immunoSEQ multiplex PCR; TCRdb stores just in-frame clones and leaves some out. The repertoire holds 300,000 to 400,000 clones, with more than 80% as singletons. This entry belongs to a study of blood T cell repertoires in COVID-19. The CDR3 covers 13 residues. CDR1 is MNHEY and CDR2 is SVGAGI in the germline V gene. Losses at the gene ends were 10 bases for V and 5 bases for J; bases not matched to a gene: 4. The V and J genes are TRBV6-5 and TRBJ1-4, with TRBD1 identical over 10 bases. This TCR was recovered from a woman aged 25 to 39 with COVID-19, enrolled during active disease. Sample: peripheral blood. This chain's CDR3 is CATPGQGNEKLFF. DNA of the CDR3: TGTGCCACGCCGGGACAGGGGAATGAAAAACTGTTTTTT.